This TCR beta chain appears in the sequencing data of a study of blood T cell repertoires in COVID-19. The CDR3 is 13 amino acids. Trimming stripped 8 bases from V and 2 bases from J, with 10 bases between. Looked up from germline, CDR1 is SGHTA and CDR2 is FQGNSA. This clone was seen a few times. TCRdb keeps only in-frame clones here, not all; method: immunoSEQ multiplex PCR. The sample has about 200,000 clones; about three quarters are singletons. This chain joins TRBV7-2 and TRBJ1-3, with D possibly matching TRBD1 (5 bases). Sequenced input: peripheral blood. The receptor was derived from an elderly woman with active or convalescent COVID-19. CDR3 nucleotide sequence: TGTGCCAGCGGCCCCAGGGCTGGAAACACCATATATTTT. It translates to CASGPRAGNTIYF.